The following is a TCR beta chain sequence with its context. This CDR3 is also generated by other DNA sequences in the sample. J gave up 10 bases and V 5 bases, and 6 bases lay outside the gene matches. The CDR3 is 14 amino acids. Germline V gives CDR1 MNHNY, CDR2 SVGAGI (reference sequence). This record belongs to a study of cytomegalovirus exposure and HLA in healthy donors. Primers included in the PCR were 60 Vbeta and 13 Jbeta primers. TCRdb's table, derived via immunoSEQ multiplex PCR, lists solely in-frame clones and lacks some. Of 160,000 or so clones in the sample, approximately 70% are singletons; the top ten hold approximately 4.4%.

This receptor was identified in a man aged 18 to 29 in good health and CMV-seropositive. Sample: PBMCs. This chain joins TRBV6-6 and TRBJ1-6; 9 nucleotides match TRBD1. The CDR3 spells CASSPGQGGSPLHF. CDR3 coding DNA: TGTGCCAGCAGTCCGGGACAGGGTGGGTCACCCCTCCACTTT.